These 24 T cell receptor beta chains originate from one sample sequenced in a study of T cells in Graves' hyperthyroidism and ophthalmopathy. Amplified TCR beta CDR3 regions derived from RNA transcripts. RT-PCR in the first round (using the HTBI primer set) targeted the TCR CDR3. TCRdb re-derived calls from the multiplex PCR reads in MiXCR, one entry per CDR3 protein. This sample has fewer than 550,000 distinct CDR3 sequences, with roughly 25% found just once. Material: blood. These receptors came from a woman younger than 45 with Graves' ophthalmopathy.

Comment on this clonotype: This clone may be a read error of a much larger clone one base away. The V gene is TRBV11-2, the J gene TRBJ2-5, with D perhaps TRBD1 (5 bases). Germline loops: CDR1 SGHAT, CDR2 FQNNGV. CDR3 size: 14 residues. CDR3 bases: TGTGCCAGCAGCTTCACCGACAGCCAAGAGGCCCAGTACTTC. Encoded protein: CASSFTDSQEAQYF.

On this clonotype: A clone one base away is much larger, so this may be a read error. This chain joins TRBV29-1 and TRBJ2-4, with D tentatively TRBD1 (5 bases). The length of the CDR3 is 15 residues. Germline V gene sequence: CDR1 SQVTM, CDR2 ANQGSEA. CDR3 bases: TGCAGCGTTGAATCCCCACAAGGGGCCAAATACATTCAGTACTTC. It yields the protein CSVESPQGAKYIQYF.

This clonotype was recorded at least ten times. A much bigger clone sits one base away, suggesting this may be a read error. CDR3 region: CASSATVNTEAFF. The CDR3, as DNA: TGTGCCAGCAGCGCGACAGTGAACACTGAAGCTTTCTTT. This rearrangement joins TRBV3-1 to TRBJ1-1; maybe TRBD1 (5 bases). This CDR3 is built from 13 residues. V lost 5 bases and J lost 0, with 7 bases in between. Germline V CDR1 and CDR2: LGHDT, YNNKEL (reference sequence).

This clonotype showed up many times. The chain employs TRBV15 and TRBJ1-2, with 8 bases that match TRBD1. V shed 0 bases and J 8 bases; nucleotides not matched to a gene: 8. CDR3 size: 15 residues. Germline V gives CDR1 LNHNV, CDR2 YYDKDF (reference sequence). The CDR3 DNA follows: TGTGCCACCAGCAGAGATGTGCAGGGGGCCTGGGGCTACACCTTC. Its protein product is CATSRDVQGAWGYTF.

This clonotype was detected many times. CDR3 DNA: TGTGCCAGCAGTTTAGCCATCGGACTAGCGGCCTACGAGCAGTACTTC. Protein sequence: CASSLAIGLAAYEQYF. This chain joins TRBV27 and TRBJ2-7, with 10 nucleotides matching TRBD2. Germline V gene data show CDR1 as MNHEY and CDR2 as SMNVEV (reference sequence). Trimming removed 2 bases from V and 2 bases from J; junction bases left unmatched: 6. CDR3 size: 16 residues.

This clonotype was recorded many times. The chain employs TRBV28 and TRBJ2-5; 9 bases match TRBD2. The V gene end was trimmed by 1 base and the J gene end by 5 bases; junction bases not matched to a gene: 5. The CDR3 extends over 15 amino acids. Germline loops: CDR1 MDHEN, CDR2 SYDVKM. This CDR3 is CASSLSRGGWETQYF. DNA of the CDR3: TGTGCCAGCAGTTTATCGCGGGGGGGCTGGGAGACCCAGTACTTC.

This clonotype was recorded many times. V and J are TRBV28 and TRBJ1-5; D perhaps matches TRBD1 (6 bases). CDR3 size: 13 residues. Germline V gene data show CDR1 as MDHEN and CDR2 as SYDVKM. Trimming cost V 9 bases and J 6 bases, with 15 bases left between them. CDR3 loop: CASSKGVIQPQHF. The DNA for the CDR3 is TGTGCCAGTTCCAAGGGGGTAATTCAGCCCCAGCATTTT.

In its sample, this clonotype was seen many times. V gene TRBV10-3 combines with J gene TRBJ2-7, with D unresolved. Germline-derived CDR1 and CDR2 are ENHRY and SYGVKD. This CDR3 is 16 amino acids long. Trimming removed 2 bases from V and 4 bases from J, with 18 bases in between. This CDR3 is CAISEKGPAARYEQYF. CDR3 sequence (DNA): TGTGCCATCAGTGAGAAGGGTCCCGCGGCACGTTACGAGCAGTACTTC.

This clonotype was seen at least ten times. V is TRBV6-5 and J is TRBJ2-7; D gene unclear. Per germline, CDR1 MNHEY and CDR2 SVGAGI. Trimming cost V 6 bases and J 2 bases, with 8 bases left between them. This CDR3 contains 12 residues. The CDR3, as DNA: TGTGCCAGCAGGCCAACGGCCTACGAGCAGTACTTC. Its protein is CASRPTAYEQYF.

This clonotype was counted a few times. The rearrangement uses TRBV12-3 or TRBV12-4 and TRBJ2-7, with TRBD1 identical over 9 bases. The V segment lost 7 bases and the J segment 3 bases; nucleotides outside the gene matches: 10. CDR3 length: 15 amino acids. The CDR3 sequence: CASTHRGQGIYEQYF. The DNA for the CDR3 is TGTGCCAGCACCCACCGGGGACAGGGAATCTACGAGCAGTACTTC.

This clonotype was counted between two and nine times. The chain has TRBV7-2 and TRBJ1-2; D is unresolved. Trimming stripped 8 bases from V and 8 bases from J, with 18 bases between. The CDR3 sequence is 13 residues long. CDR1 and CDR2 from the germline V gene are SGHTA and FQGNSA. CDR3 DNA: TGTGCCAGCTCACTAAATAGTACCGACGGCTACACCTTC. Translated: CASSLNSTDGYTF.

The chain carries TRBV9 and TRBJ1-1; 11 bases align to TRBD1. Per germline, CDR1 SGDLS and CDR2 YYNGEE. CDR3 length equals 18 residues. Trimming took 2 bases from V and 3 from J; bases not matched to a gene: 12. The CDR3 nucleotides are TGTGCCAGCAGCGTGTATGGGGGGACAGGGGGAATGGACACTGAAGCTTTCTTT. Amino acid sequence: CASSVYGGTGGMDTEAFF. The full variable domain, completed using reference TRBV9 and TRBJ1-1, is DSGVTQTPKHLITATGQRVTLRCSPRSGDLSVYWYQQSLDQGLQFLIQYYNGEERAKGNILERFSAQQFPDLHSELNLSSLELGDSALYFCASSVYGGTGGMDTEAFFGQGTRLTVV.

Note on this clonotype: One junction end does not reproduce the germline sequence, and a read error may be involved. The V and J genes are TRBV6-1 and TRBJ1-6, with TRBD1 matching over 7 bases. Germline loops: CDR1 MNHNS, CDR2 SASEGT. The CDR3 sequence is 14 residues long. CDR3 coding DNA: TGTGTCAGCATTGAGGTCAGGGGGTACTCACCCCTCCACTTT. Translated: CVSIEVRGYSPLHF.

There are many counts of this clonotype. V is TRBV6-4 and J is TRBJ1-5, with TRBD1 identical over 8 bases. With 6 bases clipped from V and 2 bases from J, the junction kept 15 bases outside the gene matches. The CDR3 loop spans 18 amino acids. Germline CDR1 reads MRHNA; CDR2 reads SNTAGT. This chain's CDR3 is CASSSGQGITRGNQPQHF. In nucleotides, the CDR3 is TGTGCCAGCAGCTCAGGACAGGGCATTACGCGAGGCAATCAGCCCCAGCATTTT.

This clonotype has a count of ten or more. The V gene is TRBV5-6, the J gene TRBJ1-1; maybe TRBD1 (5 bases). V dropped 4 bases and J dropped 7 bases, with 17 bases sitting between them. The germline V gene has CDR1 SGHDT and CDR2 YYEEEE. The CDR3 contains 14 residues. The CDR3 loop is CASSRFVREGEAFF. The CDR3 DNA reads as TGTGCCAGCAGCAGGTTTGTCAGGGAGGGTGAAGCTTTCTTT.

This clonotype was recorded many times. As DNA, the CDR3 is TGTGCCAGTAATCCCTCGACGGTGAGGAACACTGAAGCTTTCTTT. The encoded protein is CASNPSTVRNTEAFF. V and J are TRBV19 and TRBJ1-1; no clear D gene. The CDR3 has 15 amino acids. Per the germline V gene, CDR1 is LNHDA and CDR2 is SQIVND (reference sequence). V was pared by 7 bases and J by 1 base, with 16 bases between.

This clonotype was recorded many times. The CDR3 DNA sequence: TGTGCCAGCAGGACGCAGGGGAGCGGCACCGGGGAGCTGTTTTTT. Encoded protein: CASRTQGSGTGELFF. The chain employs TRBV2 and TRBJ2-2, with D perhaps TRBD1 (6 bases). Germline CDR1 is SNHLY and CDR2 is FYNNEI. This CDR3 region has 15 residues. Trimming cost V 6 bases and J 4 bases, with 15 bases left between them. Full variable domain (outside the CDR3, taken from reference TRBV2 and TRBJ2-2): EPEVTQTPSHQVTQMGQEVILRCVPISNHLYFYWYRQILGQKVEFLVSFYNNEISEKSEIFDDQFSVERPDGSNFTLKIRSTKLEDSAMYFCASRTQGSGTGELFFGEGSRLTVL.

The chain recombines TRBV7-2 with TRBJ1-1, with a weak D call TRBD1 (6 bases). This CDR3 is built from 14 residues. V gave up 5 bases and J gave up 1 base, with 11 bases separating them. From germline, CDR1 is SGHTA and CDR2 FQGNSA. The CDR3: CASSKATGNTEAFF. The CDR3 nucleotides are TGTGCCAGCAGCAAAGCGACAGGGAACACTGAAGCTTTCTTT.

This clonotype has ten or more counts. The chain couples TRBV6-1 to TRBJ2-7; D assignment may be TRBD1 or TRBD2 (5 bases each). CDR1 and CDR2 from the germline V gene are MNHNS and SASEGT. This CDR3 region has 12 residues. V was cut by 6 bases and J by 6 bases, with 12 bases left in between. This CDR3 is CASRDGASEQYF. The CDR3 DNA follows: TGTGCCAGCAGGGACGGGGCCTCCGAGCAGTACTTC.

There are many counts of this clonotype. This chain connects TRBV29-1 to TRBJ2-5, with D maybe TRBD2 (5 bases). CDR3 length: 15 residues. Looked up from germline, CDR1 is SQVTM and CDR2 is ANQGSEA. V was clipped by 3 bases and J by 1 base, with 15 bases between them. CDR3 in amino acids: CSVELRDNFQETQYF. The CDR3 DNA follows: TGCAGCGTTGAGCTTCGGGATAACTTCCAAGAGACCCAGTACTTC. Based on the CDR3 plus reference TRBV29-1 and TRBJ2-5, the full variable domain is SAVISQKPSRDICQRGTSLTIQCQVDSQVTMMFWYRQQPGQSLTLIATANQGSEATYESGFVIDKFPISRPNLTFSTLTVSNMSPEDSSIYLCSVELRDNFQETQYFGPGTRLLVL.

This clonotype was recorded many times. The chain joins TRBV27 to TRBJ1-6; possibly TRBD1 for D (6 bases). V was cut by 5 bases and J by 4 bases, with 18 bases left in between. From germline, CDR1 is MNHEY and CDR2 SMNVEV (reference sequence). This CDR3 has 17 amino acids. CDR3 sequence reads: CASSPILRTAYNSPLHF. DNA for the CDR3: TGTGCCAGCAGTCCTATACTCAGGACAGCGTATAATTCACCCCTCCACTTT.

This clonotype was seen at least ten times. In DNA form, the CDR3 reads TGTGCCAGCAGTCCCCTTGGACAGCAATATGGCTACACCTTC. It translates to CASSPLGQQYGYTF. The chain uses TRBV6-1 and TRBJ1-2; maybe TRBD1 (6 bases). Germline V gene data show CDR1 as MNHNS and CDR2 as SASEGT. The CDR3 has 14 amino acids. Trimming took 5 bases from V and 5 from J, leaving 15 bases between them.

This chain connects TRBV5-1 to TRBJ1-5; a possible D gene is TRBD1 (5 bases). This CDR3 is built from 14 residues. Germline lookup yields CDR1 SGHRS and CDR2 YFSETQ. V lost 3 bases and J lost 7, with 14 bases in between. This CDR3 reads CASSSGAVGQPQHF. CDR3 sequence (DNA): TGCGCCAGCAGCTCCGGGGCCGTAGGGCAGCCCCAGCATTTT. The variable domain in full, with the rest retrieved from reference TRBV5-1 and TRBJ1-5, is KAGVTQTPRYLIKTRGQQVTLSCSPISGHRSVSWYQQTPGQGLQFLFEYFSETQRNKGNFPGRFSGRQFSNSRSEMNVSTLELGDSALYLCASSSGAVGQPQHFGDGTRLSIL.

This clonotype was detected a few times. The J gene is TRBJ1-2, the V gene TRBV2, with unresolved D. The CDR3 has 14 residues. Trimming shortened V by 6 bases and J by 3 bases, and 14 bases separated the two germline ends. CDR1 SNHLY and CDR2 FYNNEI come from the germline V gene. This CDR3 reads CASRVDDTHYGYTF. For the CDR3, the DNA is TGTGCCAGCAGGGTAGATGACACTCACTATGGCTACACCTTC.